The rows below give T cell receptor beta chains drawn from one sample of a study of blood T cell repertoires in COVID-19. This table comes from immunoSEQ multiplex PCR, and its TCRdb copy is limited to in-frame clones, with some not included. The sample yields roughly 110,000 clones, more than 75% seen once. Sequencing used peripheral blood. These receptors came from a man aged 40-49 years with acute or convalescent COVID-19. The CDR3 runs from the conserved cysteine through the conserved F or W. Fields, in order: clone size, J gene, D gene, CDR3 length, V gene, CDR3 DNA, CDR3 protein. The D gene is left open where the match is weak. The size of a clone is reported for some rows only, either as once, few or many, or as a class for expanded clones.

few	TRBJ2-7	NA	13	TRBV19	TGTGCCAGTAGTATAGGCGGTTCCTACGAGCAGTACTTC	CASSIGGSYEQYF
NA	TRBJ2-7	NA	13	TRBV29-1	TGCAGCGCGCGGTCTCCAGGGGGGAACGAGCAGTACTTC	CSARSPGGNEQYF
NA	TRBJ2-3	TRBD2	17	TRBV4-1	TGCGCCAGCAGCCCCCGCCCGCCGGGGGGGCCTCAAGATACGCAGTATTTT	CASSPRPPGGPQDTQYF
NA	TRBJ2-3	NA	16	TRBV6-4	TGTGCCAGCAGTGAAGTAGAGGGTTTGGGTACAGATACGCAGTATTTT	CASSEVEGLGTDTQYF
NA	TRBJ2-2	NA	16	TRBV21-1	TGTGCCAGCGCCCAAGAGACAGGAGTGGGGACCGGGGAGCTGTTTTTT	CASAQETGVGTGELFF
NA	TRBJ2-5	NA	13	TRBV12-3/TRBV12-4	TGTGCCAGCAGTTTAAGGGGGCAAGAGACCCAGTACTTC	CASSLRGQETQYF
NA	TRBJ2-7	TRBD1	17	TRBV4-3	TGCGCCAGCAGCCAAGAGGCACAGGGGGCCCCATACTACGAGCAGTACTTC	CASSQEAQGAPYYEQYF
NA	TRBJ2-5	TRBD1	15	TRBV4-1	TGCGCCAGCAGCCAGGGACAGGGGGCAGGGGAGACCCAGTACTTC	CASSQGQGAGETQYF
NA	TRBJ1-4	TRBD1	13	TRBV23-1	TGCGCCAGCAGGGGACAGTCTAATGAAAAACTGTTTTTT	CASRGQSNEKLFF
NA	TRBJ2-7	TRBD1	14	TRBV5-1	TGCGCCAGCAGCTTGGGAGGGGGCTTGGACGAGCAGTACTTC	CASSLGGGLDEQYF
NA	TRBJ1-2	NA	11	TRBV7-2	TGTGCCAGCAGCCCTCGGGAAGGCTACACCTTC	CASSPREGYTF
NA	TRBJ1-2	TRBD1	14	TRBV5-1	TGCGCCAGCAGCTCAGGCGAGGGGGCAGGTGGCTACACCTTC	CASSSGEGAGGYTF
NA	TRBJ2-7	TRBD1	14	TRBV6-2/TRBV6-3	TGTGCCAGCAGTCCACCCGGACAGGCCTACGAGCAGTACTTC	CASSPPGQAYEQYF
NA	TRBJ2-5	NA	14	TRBV10-3	TGTGCCATCAGTGAGCCCCAACGGCGGGAGACCCAGTACTTC	CAISEPQRRETQYF
NA	TRBJ2-7	NA	15	TRBV2	TGTGCCAGCCAGTTACGGGTCCCAGCCGCCCGAGAGCAGTACTTC	CASQLRVPAAREQYF
NA	TRBJ1-3	NA	14	TRBV6-5	TGTGCCAGCAGTTACGGCGGGGGCGGAAACACCATATATTTT	CASSYGGGGNTIYF
NA	TRBJ1-1	NA	15	TRBV21-1	TGTGCCAGCAGCAAAGAGGCGGGGATGAACACTGAAGCTTTCTTT	CASSKEAGMNTEAFF
NA	TRBJ2-7	TRBD2	15	TRBV6-5	TGTGCCAGCAAGCTCGGGGGGGCTGGTTTGTACGAGCAGTACTTC	CASKLGGAGLYEQYF
NA	TRBJ2-4	TRBD2	20	TRBV4-2	TGTGCCAGCAGCCAAGGGGGTCGAGGACTAGCGGGGGACGGCAAAAACATTCAGTACTTC	CASSQGGRGLAGDGKNIQYF
NA	TRBJ2-5	TRBD2	15	TRBV7-9	TGTGCCAGCAGCTCTTCGCTAGCGGGGGCTGAGACCCAGTACTTC	CASSSSLAGAETQYF
few	TRBJ1-1	NA	14	TRBV7-9	TGTGCCAGCAGCCGAGGAGGGCACAACACTGAAGCTTTCTTT	CASSRGGHNTEAFF
NA	TRBJ2-3	NA	13	TRBV5-4	TGTGCCAGCAGCTTGAACAGGGAAGATACGCAGTATTTT	CASSLNREDTQYF
NA	TRBJ2-5	NA	14	TRBV5-4	TGTGCCAGCAGCGTCGGGGGACTGGGGGGGACCCAGTACTTC	CASSVGGLGGTQYF
NA	TRBJ1-5	NA	18	TRBV5-1	TGCGCCAGCAGCACCCAGCCCCAGGGGCCTGGTCTAAATCAGCCCCAGCATTTT	CASSTQPQGPGLNQPQHF
NA	TRBJ1-2	NA	16	TRBV21-1	TGTGCCAGCAGCCCCTGTGTGAGACAGGGAGACTATGGCTACACCTTC	CASSPCVRQGDYGYTF
NA	TRBJ2-2	NA	15	TRBV6-5	TGTGCCAGCAGTTACGACACCGCGGGCACCGGGGAGCTGTTTTTT	CASSYDTAGTGELFF
NA	TRBJ1-4	NA	14	TRBV2	TGTGCCAGCAGTGATGGGCCCTATGCCGAAAAACTGTTTTTT	CASSDGPYAEKLFF
NA	TRBJ1-2	TRBD1	14	TRBV7-2	TGTGCCAGCAGCCAGGACAGGGGCGCCTATGGCTACACCTTC	CASSQDRGAYGYTF
NA	TRBJ2-7	TRBD1	16	TRBV27	TGTGCCAGCAGTTTAGGGCCGGACAGGGGTTTCTACGAGCAGTACTTC	CASSLGPDRGFYEQYF
NA	TRBJ1-3	NA	15	TRBV7-8	TGTGCCAGCAGCTTTAGCGGGGGAACTGGAAACACCATATATTTT	CASSFSGGTGNTIYF
few	TRBJ2-7	TRBD1	16	TRBV27	TGTGCCAGCAGTTTAACGGGACAGGGCACCCCCTACGAGCAGTACTTC	CASSLTGQGTPYEQYF
NA	TRBJ1-4	NA	14	TRBV2	TGTGCCAGCAGTGTCTCAGGAGGTAATGAAAAACTGTTTTTT	CASSVSGGNEKLFF
NA	TRBJ2-2	NA	13	TRBV5-1	TGCGCCAGCAGCTCACAGCCGGCGGGGGAGCTGTTTTTT	CASSSQPAGELFF
NA	TRBJ2-5	TRBD2	16	TRBV4-3	TGCGCCAGCAGCCAAGAAAACGCGGGGGGTCGAGAGACCCAGTACTTC	CASSQENAGGRETQYF
NA	TRBJ2-1	NA	16	TRBV13	TGTGCCAGCACCACCGGGCGGGGCTTCTCCTACAATGAGCAGTTCTTC	CASTTGRGFSYNEQFF
NA	TRBJ2-5	NA	13	TRBV3-1/TRBV3-2	TGTGCCAGCAGCCAAGGGGGCGAAGAGACCCAGTACTTC	CASSQGGEETQYF
NA	TRBJ2-7	TRBD2	17	TRBV7-2	TGTGCCAGCAGTTTAAAGGAACCGGGACTAGCGGTTTACGAGCAGTACTTC	CASSLKEPGLAVYEQYF
NA	TRBJ1-2	NA	13	TRBV2	TGTGCCAGCAGTGATAGCAGCTACTATGGCTACACCTTC	CASSDSSYYGYTF
NA	TRBJ2-7	TRBD2	17	TRBV2	TGTGCCAGCAGCCAAACTTCTAGCGGCGATTACGCCTACGAGCAGTACTTC	CASSQTSSGDYAYEQYF
NA	TRBJ2-1	TRBD2	17	TRBV7-9	TGTGCCAGCAGCTTACTTCTAGCGGCCGTCTCCTACAATGAGCAGTTCTTC	CASSLLLAAVSYNEQFF
NA	TRBJ2-3	TRBD2	14	TRBV24-1	TGTGCCACCGGCAAGCGGGATAGCACAGATACGCAGTATTTT	CATGKRDSTDTQYF
NA	TRBJ1-1	NA	15	TRBV9	TGTGCCAGCAGCCCCATTGGGGGGGGCCCCACTGAAGCTTTCTTT	CASSPIGGGPTEAFF
few	TRBJ1-1	NA	16	TRBV4-1	TGCGCCAGCAGCCAAGGAGGGTGGACCTTAAACACTGAAGCTTTCTTT	CASSQGGWTLNTEAFF
NA	TRBJ2-1	TRBD2	17	TRBV5-1	TGCGCCAGCAGCAAGACTACCGGGACTAGCGGGGTTAATGAGCAGTTCTTC	CASSKTTGTSGVNEQFF
once	TRBJ1-2	NA	16	TRBV4-1	TGCGCCAGCAGCCCTCTTCCCCCGCTACCGAACTATGGCTACACCTTC	CASSPLPPLPNYGYTF
NA	TRBJ2-1	TRBD1	17	TRBV6-1	TGTGCCAGCAGTGAAAGAGAGGGGGCAATAGGTTGGAATGAGCAGTTCTTC	CASSEREGAIGWNEQFF
NA	TRBJ2-7	NA	12	TRBV2	TGTGCCACCGCCGGGGGAACGGGGGAGCAGTACTTC	CATAGGTGEQYF
NA	TRBJ1-2	TRBD1	13	TRBV29-1	TGCAGCGGGCGGACAGGGCCTTCTATTGGGTACACCTTC	CSGRTGPSIGYTF
NA	TRBJ1-4	TRBD1	13	TRBV6-5	TGTGCCAGCAGGTACGGGACAGCTGAAAAACTGTTTTTT	CASRYGTAEKLFF